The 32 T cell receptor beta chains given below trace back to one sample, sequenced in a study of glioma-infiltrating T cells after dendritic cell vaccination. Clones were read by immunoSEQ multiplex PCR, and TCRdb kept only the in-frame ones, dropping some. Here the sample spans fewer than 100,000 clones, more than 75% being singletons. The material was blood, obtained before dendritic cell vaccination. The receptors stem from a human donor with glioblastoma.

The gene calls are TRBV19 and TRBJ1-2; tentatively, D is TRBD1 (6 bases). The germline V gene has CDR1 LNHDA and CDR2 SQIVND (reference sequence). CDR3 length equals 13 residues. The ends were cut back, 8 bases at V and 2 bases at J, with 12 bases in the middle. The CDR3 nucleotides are TGTGCCAGTCACAGGGCCGGGAACTATGGCTACACCTTC. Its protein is CASHRAGNYGYTF.

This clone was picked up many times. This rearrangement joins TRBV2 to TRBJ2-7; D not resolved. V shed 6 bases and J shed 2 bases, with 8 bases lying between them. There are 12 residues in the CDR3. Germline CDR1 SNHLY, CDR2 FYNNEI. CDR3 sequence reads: CASRIRTYEQYF. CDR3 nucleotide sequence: TGTGCCAGCAGAATCAGAACCTACGAGCAGTACTTC.

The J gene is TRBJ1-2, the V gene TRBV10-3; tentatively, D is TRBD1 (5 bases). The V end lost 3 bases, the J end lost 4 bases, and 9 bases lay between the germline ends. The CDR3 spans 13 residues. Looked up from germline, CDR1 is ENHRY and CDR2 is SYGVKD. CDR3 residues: CAISEDRRYGYTF. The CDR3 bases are TGTGCCATCAGTGAAGACAGACGCTATGGCTACACCTTC.

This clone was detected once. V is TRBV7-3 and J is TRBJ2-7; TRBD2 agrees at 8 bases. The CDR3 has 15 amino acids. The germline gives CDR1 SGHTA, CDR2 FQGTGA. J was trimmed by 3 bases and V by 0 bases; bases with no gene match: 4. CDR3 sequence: CASSLTPGLGYEQYF. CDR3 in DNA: TGTGCCAGCAGCTTAACGCCGGGACTAGGCTACGAGCAGTACTTC.

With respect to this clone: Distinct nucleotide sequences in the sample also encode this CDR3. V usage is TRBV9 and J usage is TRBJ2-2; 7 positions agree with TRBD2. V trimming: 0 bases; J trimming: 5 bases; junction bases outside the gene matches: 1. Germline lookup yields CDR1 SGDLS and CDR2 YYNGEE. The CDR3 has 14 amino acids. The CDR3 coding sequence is TGTGCCAGCAGCGTAGGCGGGGGAACCGGGGAGCTGTTTTTT. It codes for CASSVGGGTGELFF. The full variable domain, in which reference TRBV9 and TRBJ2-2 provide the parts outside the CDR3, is DSGVTQTPKHLITATGQRVTLRCSPRSGDLSVYWYQQSLDQGLQFLIQYYNGEERAKGNILERFSAQQFPDLHSELNLSSLELGDSALYFCASSVGGGTGELFFGEGSRLTVL.

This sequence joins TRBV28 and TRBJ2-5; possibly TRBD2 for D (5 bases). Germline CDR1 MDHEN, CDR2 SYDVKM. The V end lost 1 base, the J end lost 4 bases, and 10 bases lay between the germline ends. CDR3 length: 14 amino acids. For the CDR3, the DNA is TGTGCCAGCAGTTTATTCCCCGGGGTAGAGACCCAGTACTTC. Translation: CASSLFPGVETQYF.

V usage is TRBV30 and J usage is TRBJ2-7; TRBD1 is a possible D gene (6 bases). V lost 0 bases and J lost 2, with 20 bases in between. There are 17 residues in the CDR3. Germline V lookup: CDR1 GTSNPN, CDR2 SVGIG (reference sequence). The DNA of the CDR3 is TGTGCCTGGAGTGTACGTATAGAGGACAGACCCACCTACGAGCAGTACTTC. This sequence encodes CAWSVRIEDRPTYEQYF.

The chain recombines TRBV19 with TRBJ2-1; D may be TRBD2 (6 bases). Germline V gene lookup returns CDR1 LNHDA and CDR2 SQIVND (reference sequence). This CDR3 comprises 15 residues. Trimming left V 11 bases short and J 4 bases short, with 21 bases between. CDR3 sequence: CAAGGDGRPYNEQFF. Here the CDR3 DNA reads TGTGCCGCTGGAGGGGACGGACGACCTTACAATGAGCAGTTCTTC.

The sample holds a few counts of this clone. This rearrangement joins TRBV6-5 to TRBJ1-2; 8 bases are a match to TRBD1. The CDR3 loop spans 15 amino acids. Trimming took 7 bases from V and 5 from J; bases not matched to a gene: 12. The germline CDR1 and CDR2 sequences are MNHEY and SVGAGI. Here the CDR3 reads CASTVGQGFRYGYTF. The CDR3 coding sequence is TGTGCCAGCACAGTAGGACAGGGCTTCCGGTATGGCTACACCTTC.

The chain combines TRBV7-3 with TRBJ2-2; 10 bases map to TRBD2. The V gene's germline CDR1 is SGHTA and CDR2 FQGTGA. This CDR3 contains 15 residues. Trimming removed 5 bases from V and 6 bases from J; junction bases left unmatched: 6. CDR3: CASSPSGRAPGELFF. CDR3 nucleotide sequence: TGTGCCAGCAGCCCCAGCGGGAGGGCCCCCGGGGAGCTGTTTTTT.

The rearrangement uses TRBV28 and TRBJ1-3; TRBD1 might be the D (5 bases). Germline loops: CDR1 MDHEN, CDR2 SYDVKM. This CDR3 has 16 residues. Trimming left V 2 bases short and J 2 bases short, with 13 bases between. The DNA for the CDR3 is TGTGCCAGCAGTTTAGCTGGGGGGACTGCTGGAAACACCATATATTTT. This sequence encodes CASSLAGGTAGNTIYF.

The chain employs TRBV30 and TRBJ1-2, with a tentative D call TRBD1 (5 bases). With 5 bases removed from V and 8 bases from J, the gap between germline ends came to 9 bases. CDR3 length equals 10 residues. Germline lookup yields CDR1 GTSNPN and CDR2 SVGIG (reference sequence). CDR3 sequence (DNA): TGTGCCTGGGCGCGGGACGGCTACACCTTC. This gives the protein CAWARDGYTF.

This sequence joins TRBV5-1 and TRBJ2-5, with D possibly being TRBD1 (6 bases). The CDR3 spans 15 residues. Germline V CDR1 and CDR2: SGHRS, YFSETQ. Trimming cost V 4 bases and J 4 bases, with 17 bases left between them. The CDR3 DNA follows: TGCGCCAGCAGCCGGACCGGGACACAGGGAGAGACCCAGTACTTC. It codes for CASSRTGTQGETQYF.

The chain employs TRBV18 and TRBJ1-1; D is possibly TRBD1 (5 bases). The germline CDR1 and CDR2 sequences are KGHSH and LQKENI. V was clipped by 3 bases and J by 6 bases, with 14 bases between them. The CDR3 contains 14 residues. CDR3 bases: TGTGCCAGCTCACCCTCCTGGGGGGACGCTGAAGCTTTCTTT. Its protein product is CASSPSWGDAEAFF.

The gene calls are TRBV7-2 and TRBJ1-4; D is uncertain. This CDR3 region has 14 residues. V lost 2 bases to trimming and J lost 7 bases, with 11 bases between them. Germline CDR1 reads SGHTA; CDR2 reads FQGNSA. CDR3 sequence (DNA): TGTGCCAGCAGCTTACGAGGGCGGAGTGAAAAACTGTTTTTT. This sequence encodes CASSLRGRSEKLFF.

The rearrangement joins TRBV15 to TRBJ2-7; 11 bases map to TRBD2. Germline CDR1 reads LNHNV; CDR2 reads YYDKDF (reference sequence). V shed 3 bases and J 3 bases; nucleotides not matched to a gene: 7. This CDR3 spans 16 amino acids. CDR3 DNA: TGTGCCACCAGCAGGACACCTAGCGGGGGGCACTACGAGCAGTACTTC. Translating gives CATSRTPSGGHYEQYF.

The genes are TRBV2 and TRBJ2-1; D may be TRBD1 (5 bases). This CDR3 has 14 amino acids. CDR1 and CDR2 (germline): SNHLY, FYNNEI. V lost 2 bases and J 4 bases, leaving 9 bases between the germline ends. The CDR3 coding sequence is TGTGCCAGCAGTGAATCAGGGCCGTACAATGAGCAGTTCTTC. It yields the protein CASSESGPYNEQFF. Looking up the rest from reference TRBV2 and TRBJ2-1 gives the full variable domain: EPEVTQTPSHQVTQMGQEVILRCVPISNHLYFYWYRQILGQKVEFLVSFYNNEISEKSEIFDDQFSVERPDGSNFTLKIRSTKLEDSAMYFCASSESGPYNEQFFGPGTRLTVL.

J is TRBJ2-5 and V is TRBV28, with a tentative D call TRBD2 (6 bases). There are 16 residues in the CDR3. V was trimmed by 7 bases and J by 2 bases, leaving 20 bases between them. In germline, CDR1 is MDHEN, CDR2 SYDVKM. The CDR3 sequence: CASNNRGGNLQETQYF. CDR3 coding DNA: TGTGCCAGCAACAACCGTGGGGGGAACCTTCAAGAGACCCAGTACTTC.

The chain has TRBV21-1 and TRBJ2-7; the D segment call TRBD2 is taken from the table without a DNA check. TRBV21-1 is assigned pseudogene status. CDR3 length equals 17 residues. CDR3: CASQTTSGRLTAYEQYF. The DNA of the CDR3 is TGTGCCAGCCAAACGACTAGCGGGAGACTTACTGCCTACGAGCAGTACTTC.

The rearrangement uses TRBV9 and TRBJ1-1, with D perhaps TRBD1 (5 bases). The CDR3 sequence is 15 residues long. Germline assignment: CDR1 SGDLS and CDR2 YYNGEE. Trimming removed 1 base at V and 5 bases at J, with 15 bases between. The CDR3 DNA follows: TGTGCCAGCAGCGTAAATCCCAGGCAGGGTACTGAAGCTTTCTTT. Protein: CASSVNPRQGTEAFF.

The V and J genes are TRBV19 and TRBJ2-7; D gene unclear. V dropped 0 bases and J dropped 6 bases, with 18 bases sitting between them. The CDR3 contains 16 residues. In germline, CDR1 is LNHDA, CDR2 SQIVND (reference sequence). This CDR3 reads CASSIDLGSGVLEQYF. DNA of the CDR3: TGTGCCAGTAGTATAGATCTTGGATCGGGTGTCCTCGAGCAGTACTTC.

CDR3 sequence: CASSVLSGTDTQYF. DNA of the CDR3: TGTGCCAGCAGTGTTCTAAGCGGCACAGATACGCAGTATTTT. This chain joins TRBV25-1 and TRBJ2-3, with no clear D. Germline V gene sequence: CDR1 MGHDK, CDR2 SYGVNS. Trimming removed 4 bases at V and 1 base at J, with 9 bases between. CDR3 size: 14 residues.

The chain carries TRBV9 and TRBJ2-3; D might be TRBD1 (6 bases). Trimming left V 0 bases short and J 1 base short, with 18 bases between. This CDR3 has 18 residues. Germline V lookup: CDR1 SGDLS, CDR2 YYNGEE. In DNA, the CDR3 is TGTGCCAGCAGCGTAGCTACCTCCACAGGGAGTGGCACAGATACGCAGTATTTT. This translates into CASSVATSTGSGTDTQYF.

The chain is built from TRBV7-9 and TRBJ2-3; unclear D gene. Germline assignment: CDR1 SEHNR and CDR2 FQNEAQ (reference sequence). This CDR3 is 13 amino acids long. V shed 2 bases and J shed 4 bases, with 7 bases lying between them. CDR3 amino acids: CASSLLVADTQYF. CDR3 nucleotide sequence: TGTGCCAGCAGCTTATTAGTAGCAGATACGCAGTATTTT.

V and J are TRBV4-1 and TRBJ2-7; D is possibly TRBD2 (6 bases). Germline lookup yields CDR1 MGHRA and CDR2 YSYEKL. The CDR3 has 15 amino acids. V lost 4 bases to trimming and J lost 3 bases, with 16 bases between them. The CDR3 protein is CASSPQGGSLYEQYF. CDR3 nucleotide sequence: TGCGCCAGCAGCCCCCAGGGAGGCTCGCTCTACGAGCAGTACTTC.

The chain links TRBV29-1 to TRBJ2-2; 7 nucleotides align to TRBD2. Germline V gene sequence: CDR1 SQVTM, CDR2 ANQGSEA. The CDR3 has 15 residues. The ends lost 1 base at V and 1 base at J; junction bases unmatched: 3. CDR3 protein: CSVEVSSGNTGELFF. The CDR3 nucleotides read TGCAGCGTTGAAGTGTCTAGCGGGAACACCGGGGAGCTGTTTTTT.

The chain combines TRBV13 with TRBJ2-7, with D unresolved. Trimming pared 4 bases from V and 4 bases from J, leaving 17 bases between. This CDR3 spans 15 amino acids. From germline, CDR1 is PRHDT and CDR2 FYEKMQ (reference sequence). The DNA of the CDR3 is TGTGCCAGCAGCTCTTCGGCGCAAAACTATTACGAGCAGTACTTC. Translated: CASSSSAQNYYEQYF.

CDR3 protein: CASRRDSPGSNEKLFF. CDR3 nucleotide sequence: TGCGCCAGCAGAAGGGACAGCCCGGGCTCTAATGAAAAACTGTTTTTT. The chain employs TRBV5-1 and TRBJ1-4, with 7 bases that match TRBD1. V lost 5 bases, J lost 3 bases, and 10 bases stayed unmatched. CDR1 SGHRS and CDR2 YFSETQ come from the germline V gene. The CDR3 is 16 amino acids.

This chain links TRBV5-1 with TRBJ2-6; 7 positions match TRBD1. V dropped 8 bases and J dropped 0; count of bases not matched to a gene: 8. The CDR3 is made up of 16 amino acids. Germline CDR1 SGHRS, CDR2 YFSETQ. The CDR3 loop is CASQTGTSSGANVLTF. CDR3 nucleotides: TGCGCCAGTCAGACAGGGACCTCCTCTGGGGCCAACGTCCTGACTTTC.

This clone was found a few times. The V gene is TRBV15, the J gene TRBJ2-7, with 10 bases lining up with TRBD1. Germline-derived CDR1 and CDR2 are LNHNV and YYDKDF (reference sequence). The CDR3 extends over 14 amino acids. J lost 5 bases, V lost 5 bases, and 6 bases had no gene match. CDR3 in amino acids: CATSGGTGEDEQYF. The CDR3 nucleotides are TGTGCCACCAGCGGAGGGACAGGGGAGGACGAGCAGTACTTC.

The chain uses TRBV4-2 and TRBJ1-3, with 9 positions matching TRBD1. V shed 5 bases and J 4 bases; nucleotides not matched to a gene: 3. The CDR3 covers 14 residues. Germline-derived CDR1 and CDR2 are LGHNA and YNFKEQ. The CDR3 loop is CASSEQGAGNTIYF. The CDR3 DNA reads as TGTGCCAGCAGCGAACAGGGGGCGGGAAACACCATATATTTT.

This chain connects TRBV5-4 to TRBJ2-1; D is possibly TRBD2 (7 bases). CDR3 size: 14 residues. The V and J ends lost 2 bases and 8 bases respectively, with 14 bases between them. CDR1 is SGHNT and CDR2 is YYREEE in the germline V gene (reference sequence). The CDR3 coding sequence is TGTGCCAGCAGCTTAATAGGGGGGGCGGATGAGCAGTTCTTC. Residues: CASSLIGGADEQFF. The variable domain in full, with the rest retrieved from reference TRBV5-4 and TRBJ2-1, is ETGVTQSPTHLIKTRGQQVTLRCSSQSGHNTVSWYQQALGQGPQFIFQYYREEENGRGNFPPRFSGLQFPNYSSELNVNALELDDSALYLCASSLIGGADEQFFGPGTRLTVL.